Sequencing of this T cell receptor (beta chain) was carried out in a study of CD8 T cells in ankylosing spondylitis. Germline V gene data show CDR1 as LGHNA and CDR2 as YSLEER. V was clipped by 1 base and J by 5 bases, with 13 bases between them. This CDR3 has 15 amino acids. Quantitative 5'-RACE with molecular barcodes generated TCR beta libraries. MiXCR, applied by TCRdb to the 5' RACE reads, yields one record per CDR3 protein. The data contain about 240,000 distinct CDR3 sequences, roughly 8.2% of them singletons. This clonotype was detected only a few times. The rearrangement uses TRBV4-3 and TRBJ2-3; possibly TRBD2 for D (6 bases). The clonotype originates from a female donor with ankylosing spondylitis or in good health (not recorded which). Specimen: blood, either unsorted or a sorted T cell fraction (not recorded which). The CDR3 spells CASSQGMGGGDTQYF. The CDR3 region has the DNA TGCGCCAGCAGCCAAGGGATGGGGGGAGGAGATACGCAGTATTTT.